One and the same sample provided the 17 T cell receptor beta chains below, sequenced in a study of shared T cell receptors in the human thymus. The assay was immunoSEQ multiplex PCR, and TCRdb's table has in-frame clones only and misses some. Of roughly 710,000 clones in the sample, 70% to 90% are singletons; the top ten hold 0.0095% to 0.013%. These data also formed part of another study, on human thymus T cells.

Sequences were obtained from thymocytes. These receptors originate from a girl younger than two with a congenital heart defect.

This clone was detected only once. The rearrangement links TRBV7-6 to TRBJ2-7; TRBD1 might be the D (5 bases). Germline V CDR1 and CDR2: SGHVS, FNYEAQ. The CDR3 length is 15 residues. V shed 4 bases and J shed 2 bases, with 15 bases lying between them. CDR3: CASSSTYRSPYEQYF. The DNA of the CDR3 is TGTGCCAGCAGCTCGACATACAGGAGCCCCTACGAGCAGTACTTC.

This clone appeared once. This sequence joins TRBV5-4 and TRBJ1-1; D is undetermined. V was pared by 2 bases and J by 3 bases, with 23 bases between. CDR1 and CDR2 (germline): SGHNT, YYREEE (reference sequence). The CDR3 contains 18 residues. The CDR3 sequence: CASSFCDPGHGEDTEAFF. The CDR3 DNA is TGTGCCAGCAGCTTTTGCGACCCCGGCCATGGGGAGGACACTGAAGCTTTCTTT.

V usage is TRBV25-1 and J usage is TRBJ1-2; 7 bases align to TRBD1. Germline V gene lookup returns CDR1 MGHDK and CDR2 SYGVNS. The CDR3 is 16 residues long. The J segment lost 3 bases and the V segment lost 3 bases, leaving 10 bases of the junction unmatched. The CDR3: CASSDRTGYDYYGYTF. For the CDR3, the DNA is TGTGCCAGCAGTGATCGGACAGGTTATGACTACTATGGCTACACCTTC.

The chain combines TRBV9 with TRBJ1-2; D gene unclear. The germline gives CDR1 SGDLS, CDR2 YYNGEE. V lost 0 bases, J lost 3 bases, and 15 bases lay in between. The CDR3 spans 16 residues. The CDR3 loop reads CASSVAPGSGDYGYTF. The CDR3 DNA reads TGTGCCAGCAGCGTAGCCCCGGGGTCTGGCGACTATGGCTACACCTTC.

This clone has only a few counts. The chain joins TRBV28 to TRBJ1-1; D not resolved. Trimming removed 5 bases from V and 2 bases from J, with 21 bases in between. This CDR3 contains 17 residues. Germline loops: CDR1 MDHEN, CDR2 SYDVKM. The CDR3 sequence is CASSPSQVWRENTEAFF. CDR3 bases: TGTGCCAGCAGTCCATCGCAGGTTTGGCGAGAAAACACTGAAGCTTTCTTT.

CDR3 amino acids: CASSSKDSPGLNQPQHF. The DNA of the CDR3 is TGTGCCAGCAGCTCAAAGGACAGCCCCGGGTTAAATCAGCCCCAGCATTTT. The V gene is TRBV5-6, the J gene TRBJ1-5; possibly TRBD1 for D (6 bases). The CDR3 loop spans 17 amino acids. V dropped 3 bases and J dropped 4 bases, with 20 bases sitting between them. Germline V gene lookup returns CDR1 SGHDT and CDR2 YYEEEE. Full variable domain (missing parts from reference TRBV5-6 and TRBJ1-5): DAGVTQSPTHLIKTRGQQVTLRCSPKSGHDTVSWYQQALGQGPQFIFQYYEEEERQRGNFPDRFSGHQFPNYSSELNVNALLLGDSALYLCASSSKDSPGLNQPQHFGDGTRLSIL.

This clone was found a few times. The chain uses TRBV5-4 and TRBJ2-1, with 9 bases aligning to TRBD1. The CDR3 is made up of 17 amino acids. J gave up 4 bases and V 1 base, and 9 bases lay outside the gene matches. Germline V gene sequence: CDR1 SGHNT, CDR2 YYREEE (reference sequence). The CDR3 here is CASSLRFGQGPYNEQFF. CDR3 DNA: TGTGCCAGCAGCTTGCGATTCGGACAGGGGCCGTACAATGAGCAGTTCTTC. The full variable domain, in which reference TRBV5-4 and TRBJ2-1 provide the parts outside the CDR3, is ETGVTQSPTHLIKTRGQQVTLRCSSQSGHNTVSWYQQALGQGPQFIFQYYREEENGRGNFPPRFSGLQFPNYSSELNVNALELDDSALYLCASSLRFGQGPYNEQFFGPGTRLTVL.

The chain joins TRBV4-1 to TRBJ1-1; the D gene is possibly TRBD1 (5 bases). Trimming shortened V by 0 bases and J by 7 bases, and 15 bases separated the two germline ends. The CDR3 has 15 amino acids. Germline CDR1 MGHRA, CDR2 YSYEKL. The CDR3 spells CASSQDPRLGGEAFF. CDR3 DNA sequence: TGCGCCAGCAGCCAAGATCCCCGGCTGGGGGGTGAAGCTTTCTTT.

The genes are TRBV5-1 and TRBJ1-5; 11 bases align to TRBD1. The trim removed 0 bases at V and 2 bases at J, leaving 7 bases unmatched. The CDR3 is made up of 18 amino acids. Germline loops: CDR1 SGHRS, CDR2 YFSETQ. The CDR3 DNA reads as TGCGCCAGCAGCTTGGGGACAGGGGGCGAAAGGGGCAATCAGCCCCAGCATTTT. Translation gives CASSLGTGGERGNQPQHF.

The chain employs TRBV11-2 and TRBJ2-7; maybe TRBD1 (5 bases). Germline lookup yields CDR1 SGHAT and CDR2 FQNNGV. This CDR3 has 14 amino acids. V was pared by 1 base and J by 2 bases, with 9 bases between. CDR3 sequence: CASSLGEGAYEQYF. DNA for the CDR3: TGTGCCAGCAGCTTAGGAGAAGGGGCCTACGAGCAGTACTTC.

The chain links TRBV7-9 to TRBJ2-3, with D possibly TRBD2 on 7 matching bases. The germline V and J ends were trimmed by 6 bases and 4 bases, with 14 bases remaining between them. The CDR3 covers 14 residues. In germline, CDR1 is SEHNR, CDR2 FQNEAQ (reference sequence). In DNA, the CDR3 is TGTGCCAGCAGACCCGGGGGGCTCCCAGATACGCAGTATTTT. Amino acid sequence: CASRPGGLPDTQYF.

This chain connects TRBV5-1 to TRBJ2-6; D uncertain. With 5 bases removed from V and 0 bases from J, the gap between germline ends came to 6 bases. CDR3 length: 14 residues. Germline lookup yields CDR1 SGHRS and CDR2 YFSETQ. The CDR3 region has the DNA TGCGCCAGCAGTCTAGGCTCTGGGGCCAACGTCCTGACTTTC. Translation gives CASSLGSGANVLTF.

The genes are TRBV6-1 and TRBJ1-1, with D hard to call. Germline V gives CDR1 MNHNS, CDR2 SASEGT. This CDR3 has 12 amino acids. The V end lost 4 bases, the J end lost 5 bases, and 8 bases lay between the germline ends. CDR3 sequence (DNA): TGTGCCAGCAGTGGAGGAGGAACTGAAGCTTTCTTT. This translates into CASSGGGTEAFF.

V and J are TRBV27 and TRBJ2-1; D remains ambiguous. This CDR3 contains 11 residues. CDR1 and CDR2 (germline): MNHEY, SMNVEV (reference sequence). Trimming pared 6 bases from V and 6 bases from J, leaving 6 bases between. In DNA form, the CDR3 reads TGTGCCAGCAGCCATTGCAATGAGCAGTTCTTC. Protein sequence: CASSHCNEQFF.

This chain joins TRBV5-1 and TRBJ2-2, with D tentatively TRBD2 (6 bases). The CDR3 loop spans 16 amino acids. The germline V gene has CDR1 SGHRS and CDR2 YFSETQ. The V and J ends lost 2 bases and 7 bases respectively, with 18 bases between them. The CDR3 region is CASSFVPRGLGGELFF. The CDR3 DNA reads TGCGCCAGCAGCTTCGTCCCGCGGGGATTAGGCGGGGAGCTGTTTTTT.

The sample holds a few counts of this clone. The CDR3 nucleotides are TGTGCTAGTGGTTTGGGGACAGGAGGAGTGTTGTGTGAGCAGTTCTTC. It yields the protein CASGLGTGGVLCEQFF. V usage is TRBV12-5 and J usage is TRBJ2-1, with 7 bases identical to TRBD1. The germline V gene encodes CDR1 LGHNT and CDR2 FRNRAP. The CDR3 is 16 residues long. The V segment lost 1 base and the J segment 9 bases; nucleotides outside the gene matches: 12.

V usage is TRBV6-5 and J usage is TRBJ2-7, with a possible D match to TRBD2 (5 bases). The CDR3 totals 14 residues. In germline, CDR1 is MNHEY, CDR2 SVGAGI. V gave up 6 bases and J gave up 1 base, with 13 bases separating them. CDR3 amino acids: CASRNGRESYEQYF. The CDR3 DNA is TGTGCCAGCAGAAACGGCCGGGAATCCTACGAGCAGTACTTC.